The T cell receptor beta chain under discussion was sequenced for a study of T-cell memory formation after mild COVID-19. At least ten counts were recorded for this clonotype. Its ends do not fully match the called genes, so a read error is possible. CDR1 SGHNT and CDR2 YYREEE come from the germline V gene (reference sequence). The CDR3 is made up of 12 amino acids. The TCR alpha and TCR beta cDNA libraries, bearing sample barcodes and UMIs, were generated by 5'RACE using constant-segment primers. Via MiXCR, TCRdb re-called the 5' RACE reads, giving one row per CDR3 protein. The repertoire holds about 340,000 distinct CDR3 sequences, with less than 20% as singletons.

The sequence was collected from a man aged 18 to 30 who had mild COVID-19 (a few samples of this study predate the infection). Cell type and time point are not known. J is TRBJ2-1 and V is TRBV5-4; D gene ambiguous. The source material was PBMCs or a T cell subset sorted from them (not recorded which). CDR3 residues: CASSLENRDLSF. CDR3 in DNA: TGTGCCAGCAGCTTGGAAAACAGAGACCTCTCCTTC.